This T cell receptor (beta chain) emerged from a study of cytotoxic CD8 clonotypes in ibrutinib-treated CLL. In the study overall: Sample averages reached 255,043 productive templates and under 100,000 productive rearrangements. Overall study results and limits: Once treatment began, public clonotypes, which were uncommon, contracted or stayed stable.

The germline V gene has CDR1 DFQATT and CDR2 SNEGSKA (reference sequence). CDR3 length: 11 amino acids. V was clipped by 1 base and J by 5 bases, with 4 bases between them. Depth targeted 1 in 200,000 to 1 in 1 million T cells, averaging 10x coverage per clonotype. Using immunoSEQ multiplex PCR, the repertoire was profiled, and TCRdb retains in-frame clones only, with some absent. The table shows some 130,000 clones, with roughly 84% occurring only once. Comment on this clone: What it binds is not known.

This sequence was found in a human donor with chronic lymphocytic leukemia. This sequence joins TRBV20-1 and TRBJ2-3; D call uncertain. Specimen: PBMCs, collected after 24 months of ibrutinib treatment. The CDR3 here is CSARVGDTQYF. The DNA of the CDR3 is TGCAGTGCTAGAGTCGGAGATACGCAGTATTTT.